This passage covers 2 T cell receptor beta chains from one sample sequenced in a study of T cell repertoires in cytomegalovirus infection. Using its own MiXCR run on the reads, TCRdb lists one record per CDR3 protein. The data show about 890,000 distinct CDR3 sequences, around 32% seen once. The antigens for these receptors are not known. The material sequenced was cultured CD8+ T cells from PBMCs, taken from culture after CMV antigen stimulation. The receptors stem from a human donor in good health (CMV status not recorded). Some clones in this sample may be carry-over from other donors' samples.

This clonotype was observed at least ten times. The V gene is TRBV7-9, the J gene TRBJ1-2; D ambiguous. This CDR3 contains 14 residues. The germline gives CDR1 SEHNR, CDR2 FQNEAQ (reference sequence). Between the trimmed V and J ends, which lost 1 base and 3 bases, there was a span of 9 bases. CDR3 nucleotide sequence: TGTGCCAGCAGCTTAGAGTGGGGTGACTATGGCTACACCTTC. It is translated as CASSLEWGDYGYTF.

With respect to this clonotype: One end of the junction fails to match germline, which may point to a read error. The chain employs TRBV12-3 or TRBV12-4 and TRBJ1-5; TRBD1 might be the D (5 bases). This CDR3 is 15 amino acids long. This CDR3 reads CVSSKIGQINQPQHF. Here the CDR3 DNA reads TGTGTCAGCAGTAAGATTGGACAAATCAATCAGCCCCAGCATTTT.